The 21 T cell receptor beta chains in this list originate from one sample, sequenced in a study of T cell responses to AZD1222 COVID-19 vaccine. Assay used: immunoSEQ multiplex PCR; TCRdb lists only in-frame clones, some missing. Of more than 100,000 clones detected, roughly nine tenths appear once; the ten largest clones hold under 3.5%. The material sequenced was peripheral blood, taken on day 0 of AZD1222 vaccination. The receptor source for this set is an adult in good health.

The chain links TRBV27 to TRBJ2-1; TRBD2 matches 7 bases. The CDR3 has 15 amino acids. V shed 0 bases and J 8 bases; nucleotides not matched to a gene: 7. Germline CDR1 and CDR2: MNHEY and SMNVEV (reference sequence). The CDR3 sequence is CASSLSIQGGDEQFF. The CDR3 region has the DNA TGTGCCAGCAGTTTATCGATCCAGGGAGGGGATGAGCAGTTCTTC.

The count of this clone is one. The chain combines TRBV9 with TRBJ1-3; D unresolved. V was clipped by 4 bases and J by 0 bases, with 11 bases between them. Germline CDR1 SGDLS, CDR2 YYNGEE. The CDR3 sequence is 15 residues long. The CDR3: CASSREGTSGNTIYF. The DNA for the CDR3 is TGTGCCAGCAGCAGGGAGGGTACCTCTGGAAACACCATATATTTT.

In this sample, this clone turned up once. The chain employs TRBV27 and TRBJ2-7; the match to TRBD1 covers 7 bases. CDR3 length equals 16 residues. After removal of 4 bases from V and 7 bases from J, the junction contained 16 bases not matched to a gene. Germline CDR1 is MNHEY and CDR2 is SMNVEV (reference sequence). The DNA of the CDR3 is TGTGCCAGCAGTTCCAACGAGGGGGCTAGGTCTGAAGAGCAGTACTTC. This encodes CASSSNEGARSEEQYF.

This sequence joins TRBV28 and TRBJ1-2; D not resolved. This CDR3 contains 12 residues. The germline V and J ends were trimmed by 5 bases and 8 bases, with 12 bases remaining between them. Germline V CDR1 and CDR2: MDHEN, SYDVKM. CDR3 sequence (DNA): TGTGCCAGCAGTCCCCCCTTGATAGGCTACACCTTC. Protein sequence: CASSPPLIGYTF.

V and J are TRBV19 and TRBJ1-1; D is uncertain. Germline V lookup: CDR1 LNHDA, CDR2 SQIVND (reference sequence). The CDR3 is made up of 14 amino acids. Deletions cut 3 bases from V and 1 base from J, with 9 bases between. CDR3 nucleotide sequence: TGTGCCAGTAGTATGGAGGGAACGAACACTGAAGCTTTCTTT. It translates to CASSMEGTNTEAFF.

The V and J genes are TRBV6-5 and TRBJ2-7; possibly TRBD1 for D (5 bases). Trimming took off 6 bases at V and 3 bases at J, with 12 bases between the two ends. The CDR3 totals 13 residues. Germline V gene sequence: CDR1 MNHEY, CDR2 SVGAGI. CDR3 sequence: CASSVLGVYEQYF. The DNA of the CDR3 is TGTGCCAGCAGCGTATTAGGGGTCTACGAGCAGTACTTC.

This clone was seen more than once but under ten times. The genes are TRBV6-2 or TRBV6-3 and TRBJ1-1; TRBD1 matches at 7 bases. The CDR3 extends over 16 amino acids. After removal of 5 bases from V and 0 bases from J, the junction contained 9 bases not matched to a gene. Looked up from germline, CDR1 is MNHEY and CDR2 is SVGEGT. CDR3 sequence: CASSIPGQSMNTEAFF. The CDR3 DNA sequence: TGTGCCAGCAGTATCCCGGGACAGAGCATGAACACTGAAGCTTTCTTT.

The CDR3 spells CSGGLAGDNEQFF. In DNA, the CDR3 is TGCAGCGGAGGACTAGCGGGAGACAATGAGCAGTTCTTC. This chain connects TRBV29-1 to TRBJ2-1; 13 bases map to TRBD2. CDR1 is SQVTM, CDR2 ANQGSEA, per germline. The J segment lost 5 bases and the V segment lost 7 bases, leaving 2 bases of the junction unmatched. The CDR3 contains 13 residues.

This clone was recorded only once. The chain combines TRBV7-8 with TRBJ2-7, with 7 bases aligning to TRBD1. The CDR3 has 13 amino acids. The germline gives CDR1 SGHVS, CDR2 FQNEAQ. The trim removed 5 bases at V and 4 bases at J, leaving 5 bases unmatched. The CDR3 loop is CASSNGQDYEQYF. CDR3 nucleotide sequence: TGTGCCAGCAGCAACGGACAGGATTACGAGCAGTACTTC.

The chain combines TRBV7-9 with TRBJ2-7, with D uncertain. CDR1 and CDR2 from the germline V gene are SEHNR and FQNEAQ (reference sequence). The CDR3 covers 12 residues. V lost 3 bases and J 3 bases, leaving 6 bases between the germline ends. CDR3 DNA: TGTGCCAGCAGCTTCCGCAACTACGAGCAGTACTTC. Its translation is CASSFRNYEQYF.

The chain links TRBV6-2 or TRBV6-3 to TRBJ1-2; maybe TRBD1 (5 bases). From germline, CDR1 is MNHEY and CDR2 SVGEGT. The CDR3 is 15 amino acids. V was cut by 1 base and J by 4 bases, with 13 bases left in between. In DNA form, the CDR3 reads TGTGCCAGCAGTTACTTCGGGACGGGAGCCTATGGCTACACCTTC. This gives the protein CASSYFGTGAYGYTF.

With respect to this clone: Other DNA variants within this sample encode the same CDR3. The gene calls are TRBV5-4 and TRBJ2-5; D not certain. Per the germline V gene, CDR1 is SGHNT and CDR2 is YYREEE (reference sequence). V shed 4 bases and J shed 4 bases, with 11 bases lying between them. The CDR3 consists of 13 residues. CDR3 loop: CASSPQTGETQYF. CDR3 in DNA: TGTGCCAGCAGCCCCCAGACCGGAGAGACCCAGTACTTC. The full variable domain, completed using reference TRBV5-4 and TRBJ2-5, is ETGVTQSPTHLIKTRGQQVTLRCSSQSGHNTVSWYQQALGQGPQFIFQYYREEENGRGNFPPRFSGLQFPNYSSELNVNALELDDSALYLCASSPQTGETQYFGPGTRLLVL.

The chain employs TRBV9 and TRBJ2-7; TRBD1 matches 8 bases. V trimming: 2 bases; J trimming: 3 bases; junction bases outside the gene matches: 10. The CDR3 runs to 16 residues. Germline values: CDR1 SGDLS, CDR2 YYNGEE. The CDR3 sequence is CASSVHRDRPFYEQYF. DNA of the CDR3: TGTGCCAGCAGCGTTCACCGGGACAGGCCCTTCTACGAGCAGTACTTC. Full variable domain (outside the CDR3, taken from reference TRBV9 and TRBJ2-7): DSGVTQTPKHLITATGQRVTLRCSPRSGDLSVYWYQQSLDQGLQFLIQYYNGEERAKGNILERFSAQQFPDLHSELNLSSLELGDSALYFCASSVHRDRPFYEQYFGPGTRLTVT.

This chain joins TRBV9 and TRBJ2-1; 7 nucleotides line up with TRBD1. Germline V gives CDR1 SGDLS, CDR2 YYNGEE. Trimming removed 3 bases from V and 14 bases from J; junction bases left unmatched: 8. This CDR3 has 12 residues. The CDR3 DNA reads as TGTGCCAGCAGCGCTGCCGGGACAGATAAGTTCTTC. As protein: CASSAAGTDKFF.

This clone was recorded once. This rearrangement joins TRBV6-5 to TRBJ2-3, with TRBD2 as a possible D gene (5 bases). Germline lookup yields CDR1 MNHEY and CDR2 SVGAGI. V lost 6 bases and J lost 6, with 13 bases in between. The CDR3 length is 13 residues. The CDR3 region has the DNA TGTGCCAGCAGACTACTAGTTGACGATACGCAGTATTTT. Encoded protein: CASRLLVDDTQYF.

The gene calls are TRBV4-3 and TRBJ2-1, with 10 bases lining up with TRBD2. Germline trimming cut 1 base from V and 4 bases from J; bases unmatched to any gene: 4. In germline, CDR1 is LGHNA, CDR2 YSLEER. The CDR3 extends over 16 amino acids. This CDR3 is CASSQVQRGGYNEQFF. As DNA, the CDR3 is TGCGCCAGCAGCCAAGTCCAGCGGGGGGGATACAATGAGCAGTTCTTC.

Here the CDR3 reads CASSWTPEGGNTIYF. The CDR3 nucleotides are TGTGCCAGCAGCTGGACCCCGGAGGGGGGAAACACCATATATTTT. The V and J genes are TRBV9 and TRBJ1-3; maybe TRBD1 (5 bases). The CDR3 length is 15 residues. Trimming cost V 4 bases and J 4 bases, with 15 bases left between them. Germline V gene lookup returns CDR1 SGDLS and CDR2 YYNGEE.

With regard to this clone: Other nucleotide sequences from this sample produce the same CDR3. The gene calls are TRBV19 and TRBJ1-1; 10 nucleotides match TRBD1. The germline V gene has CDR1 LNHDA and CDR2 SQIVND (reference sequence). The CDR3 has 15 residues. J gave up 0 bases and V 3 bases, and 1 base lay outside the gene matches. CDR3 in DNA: TGTGCCAGTAGTATTGGGACAGGGGTGAACACTGAAGCTTTCTTT. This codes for CASSIGTGVNTEAFF.

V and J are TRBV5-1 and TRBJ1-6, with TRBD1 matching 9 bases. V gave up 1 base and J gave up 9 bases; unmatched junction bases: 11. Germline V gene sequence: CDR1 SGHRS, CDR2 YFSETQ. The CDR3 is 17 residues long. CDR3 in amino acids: CASSLTTSDRGTSPLHF. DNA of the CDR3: TGCGCCAGCAGCTTGACAACCTCCGACAGGGGGACTTCACCCCTCCACTTT.

The CDR3 DNA follows: TGTGCCAGCAGCTTGGCCACAGGGGGGGTTGGCTACACCTTC. This sequence encodes CASSLATGGVGYTF. This chain links TRBV11-2 with TRBJ1-2; 8 nucleotides line up with TRBD1. V lost 3 bases and J lost 7; bases outside the gene matches: 7. Germline V lookup: CDR1 SGHAT, CDR2 FQNNGV. The CDR3 has 14 amino acids.

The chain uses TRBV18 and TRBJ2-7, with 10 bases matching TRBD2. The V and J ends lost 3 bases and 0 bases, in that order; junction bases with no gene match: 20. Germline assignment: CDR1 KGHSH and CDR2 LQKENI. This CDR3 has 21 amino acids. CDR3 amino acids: CASSPLGLRQGLAGGSYEQYF. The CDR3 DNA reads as TGTGCCAGCTCACCCCTTGGACTCCGCCAGGGGTTAGCGGGAGGCTCCTACGAGCAGTACTTC.